Given below is one T cell receptor (beta chain) in context. Its antigen remains unidentified. This CDR3 is 15 amino acids long. Germline loops: CDR1 SGHVS, CDR2 FNYEAQ. V shed 4 bases, J shed 5 bases, and the junction held 0 bases outside the gene matches. CD8+CD4-CCR7+CD45RA+ sorting gave the naive CD8 T cells. The data originate from a study of molecular identifiers for immune sequencing clone quantification. Study findings and constraints: Clones carrying above 20 RNA copies accounted for over 98% of effector molecules, under 1% in naive cells. Jurkat TCR RNA spiked in from one cell (amid 960,000 or so naive cells) was reportedly detectable. Barcodes shared by identical TCR molecules could lead to underestimated sizes of highly expanded clones.

TCRdb reprocessed the PCR reads via MiXCR and lists one record per CDR3 protein. The sample yields about half a million distinct CDR3 sequences, less than 30% seen once. The origin of this receptor is a human donor in good health. Some libraries in this study had Jurkat cell RNA spiked in. The genes are TRBV7-6 and TRBJ2-1; 15 nucleotides line up with TRBD2. Specimen: naive CD8+ T cells from blood, with Jurkat cell RNA spiked in. Indicated subset: FACS-sorted CD8+CD4-CCR7+CD45RA+ naive T cells. CDR3 DNA sequence: TGTGCCAGCAGCTGGACTAGCGGGAGGGACAATGAGCAGTTCTTC. Residues: CASSWTSGRDNEQFF.